This T cell receptor beta chain was observed in a study of identical twins. Study results and caveats: The study found weaker excess twin sharing in beta out-of-frame sequences.

Addition of a universal primer site occurred through template switching, and cDNA carried unique molecular identifiers. A single record per CDR3 protein comes from TCRdb applying MiXCR to the 5' RACE reads. This sample has over 200,000 distinct CDR3 sequences, with roughly 10% found just once. Trimming took 5 bases from V and 9 from J; bases not matched to a gene: 12. This CDR3 region has 14 residues. This clonotype was counted ten times or more. The antigen remains unidentified. J is TRBJ1-2 and V is TRBV12-3 or TRBV12-4, with 7 bases aligning to TRBD1. The sequencing sample was made of memory (CD45RO+) T cells sorted from blood. The sequence derives from a woman aged 18-29 years in good health. The CDR3 here is CASSPFTGDMSYTF. The CDR3 DNA reads as TGTGCCAGCAGTCCCTTTACAGGGGATATGAGCTACACCTTC.